The 8 T cell receptor beta chains reported below all come from one sample, sequenced in a study of blood T cell repertoires in COVID-19. The assay was immunoSEQ multiplex PCR, and TCRdb's table has in-frame clones only and misses some. The repertoire holds nearly 25,000 clones, with 80% to 85% as singletons. The sequenced sample consisted of peripheral blood. These receptors all come from an older man with acute or convalescent COVID-19.

The chain has TRBV6-5 and TRBJ2-7; 9 nucleotides line up with TRBD1. The CDR3 loop spans 14 amino acids. Looked up from germline, CDR1 is MNHEY and CDR2 is SVGAGI. Unmatched junction bases numbered 4, after V lost 6 bases and J lost 1 base. Here the CDR3 reads CASRRQGGSYEQYF. In nucleotides, the CDR3 is TGTGCCAGCAGGCGACAGGGGGGATCCTACGAGCAGTACTTC.

The chain has TRBV6-2 or TRBV6-3 and TRBJ2-1; TRBD2 matches 12 bases. The germline gives CDR1 MNHEY, CDR2 SVGEGT. J gave up 3 bases and V 0 bases, and 3 bases lay outside the gene matches. This CDR3 contains 17 residues. The CDR3 DNA is TGTGCCAGCAGTTACTCGGCGACTAGCGGGAGCTACAATGAGCAGTTCTTC. Translated: CASSYSATSGSYNEQFF.

V gene TRBV11-2 combines with J gene TRBJ1-1; D remains unclear. This CDR3 spans 14 amino acids. Germline V gene data show CDR1 as SGHAT and CDR2 as FQNNGV. V dropped 6 bases and J dropped 0 bases, with 11 bases sitting between them. The CDR3 DNA follows: TGTGCCAGCAGTCGGGAAAGAATGAACACTGAAGCTTTCTTT. Its protein product is CASSRERMNTEAFF. The variable domain in full, completed from reference TRBV11-2 and TRBJ1-1, reads EAGVAQSPRYKIIEKRQSVAFWCNPISGHATLYWYQQILGQGPKLLIQFQNNGVVDDSQLPKDRFSAERLKGVDSTLKIQPAKLEDSAVYLCASSRERMNTEAFFGQGTRLTVV.

This sequence joins TRBV7-6 and TRBJ2-5; 8 bases agree with TRBD1. The CDR3 totals 17 residues. J was trimmed by 5 bases and V by 1 base; bases with no gene match: 12. CDR1 and CDR2 from the germline V gene are SGHVS and FNYEAQ. CDR3 sequence (DNA): TGTGCCAGCAGCTTAGGACACAGGGGGAAGGCACAGGAGACCCAGTACTTC. Translated, it gives CASSLGHRGKAQETQYF.

The chain has TRBV7-9 and TRBJ1-1; D might be TRBD1 (6 bases). Per germline, CDR1 SEHNR and CDR2 FQNEAQ (reference sequence). CDR3 length: 14 amino acids. V lost 7 bases to trimming and J lost 9 bases, with 21 bases between them. The CDR3 sequence: CASNHDRPAFKAFF. In DNA form, the CDR3 reads TGTGCCAGCAACCATGACAGGCCCGCATTTAAAGCTTTCTTT.

The rearrangement joins TRBV7-9 to TRBJ1-5; D remains ambiguous. The CDR3 runs to 15 residues. Between the trimmed V and J ends, which lost 4 bases and 7 bases, there was a span of 17 bases. The germline gives CDR1 SEHNR, CDR2 FQNEAQ (reference sequence). CDR3 coding DNA: TGTGCCAGCAGCTCAGTATTCGAGGTGAACCAGCCCCAGCATTTT. Translated, it gives CASSSVFEVNQPQHF.

V and J are TRBV19 and TRBJ1-2; 7 bases line up with TRBD1. Germline V gives CDR1 LNHDA, CDR2 SQIVND (reference sequence). With 5 bases clipped from V and 3 bases from J, the junction kept 6 bases outside the gene matches. The CDR3 length is 14 residues. CDR3 protein: CASSARQGDYGYTF. The DNA for the CDR3 is TGTGCCAGTAGTGCCCGACAGGGAGACTATGGCTACACCTTC.

The gene calls are TRBV4-1 and TRBJ2-3, with TRBD2 identical over 8 bases. V was clipped by 0 bases and J by 3 bases; unmatched bases: 8. The CDR3 is 17 amino acids. Germline V lookup: CDR1 MGHRA, CDR2 YSYEKL. CDR3 sequence reads: CASSQDPGGAQTDTQYF. CDR3 bases: TGCGCCAGCAGCCAAGATCCCGGGGGGGCCCAAACAGATACGCAGTATTTT.